What follows are 5 T cell receptor beta chains derived from one specimen sequenced in a study of blood T cell repertoires in COVID-19. Method: immunoSEQ multiplex PCR; TCRdb's copy keeps in-frame clones and lacks some. The table shows about 300,000 clones, with approximately 88% occurring only once. Specimen: PBMCs or T cells enriched from blood (not recorded which). These receptors came from a man in his sixties who had recovered from COVID-19.

The chain joins TRBV7-9 to TRBJ1-1; D gene uncertain. V dropped 5 bases and J dropped 6 bases, with 10 bases sitting between them. This CDR3 has 12 residues. Per germline, CDR1 SEHNR and CDR2 FQNEAQ (reference sequence). CDR3 region: CASSPHRAEAFF. The CDR3 coding sequence is TGTGCCAGCAGCCCACATCGGGCTGAAGCTTTCTTT.

About this clone: Other nucleotide sequences in the sample specify the same CDR3. V is TRBV3-1 (or the pseudogene TRBV3-2) and J is TRBJ1-3, with D uncertain. The CDR3 is 13 amino acids. The germline V and J ends were trimmed by 3 bases and 2 bases, with 5 bases remaining between them. Germline V gene data show CDR1 as LGHDT and CDR2 as YNNKEL (reference sequence). The CDR3 coding sequence is TGTGCCAGCAGCCAGAGTACTGGAAACACCATATATTTT. It encodes CASSQSTGNTIYF.

The V call is TRBV7-2, the J call TRBJ2-3; TRBD2 matches at 7 bases. V lost 3 bases, J lost 6 bases, and 6 bases stayed unmatched. CDR1 SGHTA and CDR2 FQGNSA come from the germline V gene. The CDR3 has 14 amino acids. The CDR3 here is CASSLALAGDTQYF. The CDR3 DNA reads TGTGCCAGCAGCTTGGCCTTAGCGGGTGATACGCAGTATTTT.

Regarding this clone: This CDR3 is also generated by other DNA sequences in the sample. The chain couples TRBV18 to TRBJ1-2; no clear D gene. Looked up from germline, CDR1 is KGHSH and CDR2 is LQKENI. The CDR3 totals 13 residues. Trimming took off 3 bases at V and 3 bases at J, with 8 bases between the two ends. This chain's CDR3 is CASSPSGDYGYTF. The CDR3 DNA reads as TGTGCCAGCTCACCGAGCGGAGACTATGGCTACACCTTC.

CDR3 coding DNA: TGTGCCAGCAGCTTCCAAGGAATCGGGTACGAGCAGTACTTC. Protein product: CASSFQGIGYEQYF. V and J are TRBV7-3 and TRBJ2-7; D is undetermined. V was pared by 3 bases and J by 4 bases, with 13 bases between. Germline CDR1 and CDR2: SGHTA and FQGTGA. This CDR3 region has 14 residues.